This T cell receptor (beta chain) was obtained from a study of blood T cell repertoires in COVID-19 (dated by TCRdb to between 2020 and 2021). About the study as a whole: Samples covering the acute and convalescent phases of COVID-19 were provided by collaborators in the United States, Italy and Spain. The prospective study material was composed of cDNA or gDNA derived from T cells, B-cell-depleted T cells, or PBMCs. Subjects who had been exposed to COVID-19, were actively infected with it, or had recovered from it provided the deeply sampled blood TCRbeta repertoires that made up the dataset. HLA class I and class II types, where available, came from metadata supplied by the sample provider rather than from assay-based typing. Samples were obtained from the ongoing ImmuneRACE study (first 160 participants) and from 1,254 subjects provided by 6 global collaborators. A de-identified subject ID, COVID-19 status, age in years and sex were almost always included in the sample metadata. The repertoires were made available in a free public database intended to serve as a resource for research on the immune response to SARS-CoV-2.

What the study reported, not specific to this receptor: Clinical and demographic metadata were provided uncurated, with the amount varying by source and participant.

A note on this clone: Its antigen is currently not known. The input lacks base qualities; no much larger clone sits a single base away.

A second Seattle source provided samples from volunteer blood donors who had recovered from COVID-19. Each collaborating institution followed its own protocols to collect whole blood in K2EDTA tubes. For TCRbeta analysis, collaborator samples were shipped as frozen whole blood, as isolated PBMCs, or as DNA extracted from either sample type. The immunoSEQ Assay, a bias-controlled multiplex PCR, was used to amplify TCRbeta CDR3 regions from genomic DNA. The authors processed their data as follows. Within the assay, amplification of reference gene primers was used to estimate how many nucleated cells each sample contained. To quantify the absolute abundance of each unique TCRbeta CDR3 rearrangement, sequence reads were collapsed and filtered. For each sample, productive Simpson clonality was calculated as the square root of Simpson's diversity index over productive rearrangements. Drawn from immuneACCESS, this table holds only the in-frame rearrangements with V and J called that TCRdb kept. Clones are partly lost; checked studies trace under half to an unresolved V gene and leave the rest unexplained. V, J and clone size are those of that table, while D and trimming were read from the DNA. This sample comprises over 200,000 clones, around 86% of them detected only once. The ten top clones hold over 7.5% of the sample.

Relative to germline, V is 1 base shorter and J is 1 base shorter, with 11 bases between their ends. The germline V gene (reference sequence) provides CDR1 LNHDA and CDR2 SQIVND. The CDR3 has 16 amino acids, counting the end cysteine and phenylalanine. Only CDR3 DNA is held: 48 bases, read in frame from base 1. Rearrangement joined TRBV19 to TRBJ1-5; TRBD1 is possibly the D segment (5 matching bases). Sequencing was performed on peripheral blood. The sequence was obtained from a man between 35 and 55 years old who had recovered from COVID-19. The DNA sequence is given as TGTGCCAGTAGTATAGTGCGGGACTTAAGCAATCAGCCCCAGCATTTT. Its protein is CASSIVRDLSNQPQHF. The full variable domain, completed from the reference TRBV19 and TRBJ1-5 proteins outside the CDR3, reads DGGITQSPKYLFRKEGQNVTLSCEQNLNHDAMYWYRQDPGQGLRLIYYSQIVNDFQKGDIAEGYSVSREKKESFPLTVTSAQKNPTAFYLCASSIVRDLSNQPQHFGDGTRLSIL.